This T cell receptor beta chain was sequenced during a study of T cells in Graves' hyperthyroidism and ophthalmopathy. Study-wide results and limits: Separating ophthalmopathy from stable hyperthyroidism was achieved by a 13 V-J model.

The CDR3 consists of 13 residues. CDR1 is SNHLY and CDR2 is FYNNEI in the germline V gene. On this clonotype itself: Its cognate antigen is unknown. Relative to the germline gene, one junction end is altered; a read error may explain this.

TCR beta CDR3 regions were amplified from RNA transcripts. A first-round RT-PCR of the TCR CDR3 used the HTBI primer set. TCRdb analysed the multiplex PCR reads with MiXCR anew, one entry per CDR3 protein. The repertoire has about 360,000 distinct CDR3 sequences, about 15% of them found once; the top ten carry about 30%. This clonotype was obtained from a woman between 18 and 30 years old with Graves' hyperthyroidism that later progressed to Graves' ophthalmopathy. The chain links TRBV2 to TRBJ1-1; D is undetermined. Sequenced sample: blood. Written as DNA, the CDR3 is TGTGCTAGCACGGAGGCCCCTGGCACTGAAGCTTTCTTT. The encoded protein is CASTEAPGTEAFF. Using reference TRBV2 and TRBJ1-1 for the parts outside the CDR3, the full variable domain is EPEVTQTPSHQVTQMGQEVILRCVPISNHLYFYWYRQILGQKVEFLVSFYNNEISEKSEIFDDQFSVERPDGSNFTLKIRSTKLEDSAMYFCASTEAPGTEAFFGQGTRLTVV.